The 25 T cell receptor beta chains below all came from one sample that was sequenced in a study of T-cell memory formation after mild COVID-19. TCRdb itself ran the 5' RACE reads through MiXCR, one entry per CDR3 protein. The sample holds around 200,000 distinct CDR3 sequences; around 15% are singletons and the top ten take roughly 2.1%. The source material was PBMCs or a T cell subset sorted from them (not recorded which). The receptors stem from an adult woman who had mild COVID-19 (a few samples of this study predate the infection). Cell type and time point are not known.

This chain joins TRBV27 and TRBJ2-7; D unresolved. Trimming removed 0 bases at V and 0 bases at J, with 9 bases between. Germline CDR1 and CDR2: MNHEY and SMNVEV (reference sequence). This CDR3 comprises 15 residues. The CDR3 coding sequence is TGTGCCAGCAGTTTATCCTTGCGGCCCTCCTACGAGCAGTACTTC. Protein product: CASSLSLRPSYEQYF.

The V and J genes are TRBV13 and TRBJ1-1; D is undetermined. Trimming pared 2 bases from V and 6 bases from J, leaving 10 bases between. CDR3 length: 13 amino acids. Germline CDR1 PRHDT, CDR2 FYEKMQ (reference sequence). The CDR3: CASSLNLAAEAFF. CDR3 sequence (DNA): TGTGCCAGCAGCTTAAATTTGGCAGCTGAAGCTTTCTTT.

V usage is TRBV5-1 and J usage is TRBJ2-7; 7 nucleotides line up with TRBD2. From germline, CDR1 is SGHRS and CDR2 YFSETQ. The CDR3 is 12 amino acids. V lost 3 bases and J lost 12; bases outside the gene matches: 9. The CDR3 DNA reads TGCGCCAGCAGCTCGGACGGAGGGAGGGGGTACTTC. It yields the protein CASSSDGGRGYF.

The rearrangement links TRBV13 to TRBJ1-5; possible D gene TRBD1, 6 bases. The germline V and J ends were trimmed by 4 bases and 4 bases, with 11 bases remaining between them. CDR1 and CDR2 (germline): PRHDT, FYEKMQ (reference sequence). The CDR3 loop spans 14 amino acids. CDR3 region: CASSYGQRNQPQHF. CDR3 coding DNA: TGTGCCAGCAGCTACGGACAGCGAAATCAGCCCCAGCATTTT.

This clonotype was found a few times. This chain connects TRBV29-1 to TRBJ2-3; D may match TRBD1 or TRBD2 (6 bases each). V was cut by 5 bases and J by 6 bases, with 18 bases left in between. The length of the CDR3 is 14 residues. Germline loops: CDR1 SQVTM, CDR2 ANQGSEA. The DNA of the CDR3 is TGCAGCGTTACATTGAGGGGGGCGACGGATACGCAGTATTTT. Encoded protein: CSVTLRGATDTQYF.

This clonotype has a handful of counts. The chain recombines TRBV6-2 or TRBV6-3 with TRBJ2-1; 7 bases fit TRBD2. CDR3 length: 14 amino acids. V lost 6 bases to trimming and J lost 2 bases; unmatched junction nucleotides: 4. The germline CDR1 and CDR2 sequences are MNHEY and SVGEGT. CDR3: CASRRESAYNEQFF. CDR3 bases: TGTGCCAGCAGGCGGGAGAGCGCCTACAATGAGCAGTTCTTC.

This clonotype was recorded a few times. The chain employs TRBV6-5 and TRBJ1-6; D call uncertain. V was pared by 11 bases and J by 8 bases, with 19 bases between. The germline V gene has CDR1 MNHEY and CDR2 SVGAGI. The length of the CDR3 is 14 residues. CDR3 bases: TGTGCCGCTTCTAAAGTGCAGGAATATTCACCCCTCCACTTT. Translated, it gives CAASKVQEYSPLHF.

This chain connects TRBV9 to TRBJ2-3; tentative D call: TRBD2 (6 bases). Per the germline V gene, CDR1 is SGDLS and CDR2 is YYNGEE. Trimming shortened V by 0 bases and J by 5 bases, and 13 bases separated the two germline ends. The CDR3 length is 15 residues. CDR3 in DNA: TGTGCCAGCAGCGTAGCGAGACTAGGCCGAGATACGCAGTATTTT. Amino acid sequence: CASSVARLGRDTQYF.

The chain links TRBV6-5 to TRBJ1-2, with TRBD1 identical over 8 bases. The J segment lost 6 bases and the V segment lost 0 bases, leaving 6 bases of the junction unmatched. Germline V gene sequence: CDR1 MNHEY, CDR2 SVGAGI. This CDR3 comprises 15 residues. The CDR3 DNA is TGTGCCAGCAGTTACTCGAGGACAGGGTCCGATGGCTACACCTTC. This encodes CASSYSRTGSDGYTF.

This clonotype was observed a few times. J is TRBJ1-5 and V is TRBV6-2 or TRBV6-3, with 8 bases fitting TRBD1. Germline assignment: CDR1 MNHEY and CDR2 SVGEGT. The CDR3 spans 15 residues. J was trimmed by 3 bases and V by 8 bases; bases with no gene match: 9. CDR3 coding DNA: TGTGCCAGCGGCGGCAGGGGGCTCGACAATCAGCCCCAGCATTTT. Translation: CASGGRGLDNQPQHF.

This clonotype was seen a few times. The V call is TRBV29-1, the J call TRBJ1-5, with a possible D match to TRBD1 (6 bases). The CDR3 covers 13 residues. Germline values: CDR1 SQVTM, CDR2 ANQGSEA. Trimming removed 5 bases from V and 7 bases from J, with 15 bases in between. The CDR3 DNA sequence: TGCAGCGTTAGAGGGACATCAGAACAGCCCCAGCATTTT. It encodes CSVRGTSEQPQHF.

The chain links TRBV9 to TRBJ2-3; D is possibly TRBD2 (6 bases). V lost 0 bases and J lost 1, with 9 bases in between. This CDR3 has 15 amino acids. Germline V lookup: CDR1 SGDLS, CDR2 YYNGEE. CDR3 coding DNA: TGTGCCAGCAGCGTAGGCCCTAGCGGCACAGATACGCAGTATTTT. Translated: CASSVGPSGTDTQYF. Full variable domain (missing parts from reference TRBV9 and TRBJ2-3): DSGVTQTPKHLITATGQRVTLRCSPRSGDLSVYWYQQSLDQGLQFLIQYYNGEERAKGNILERFSAQQFPDLHSELNLSSLELGDSALYFCASSVGPSGTDTQYFGPGTRLTVL.

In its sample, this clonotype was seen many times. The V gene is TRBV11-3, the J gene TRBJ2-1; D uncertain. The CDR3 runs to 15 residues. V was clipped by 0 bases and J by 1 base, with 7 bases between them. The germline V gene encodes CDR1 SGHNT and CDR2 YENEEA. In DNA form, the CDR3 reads TGTGCCAGCAGCTTAGAAAGCAGTTCCTACAATGAGCAGTTCTTC. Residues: CASSLESSSYNEQFF.

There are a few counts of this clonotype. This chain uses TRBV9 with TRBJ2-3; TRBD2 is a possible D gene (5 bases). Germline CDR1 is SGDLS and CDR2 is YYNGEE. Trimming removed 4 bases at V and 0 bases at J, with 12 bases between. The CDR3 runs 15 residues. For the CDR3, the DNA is TGTGCCAGCAGCTTCGGGGTTCCTAGCACAGATACGCAGTATTTT. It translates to CASSFGVPSTDTQYF. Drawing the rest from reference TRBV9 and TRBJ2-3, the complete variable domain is DSGVTQTPKHLITATGQRVTLRCSPRSGDLSVYWYQQSLDQGLQFLIQYYNGEERAKGNILERFSAQQFPDLHSELNLSSLELGDSALYFCASSFGVPSTDTQYFGPGTRLTVL.

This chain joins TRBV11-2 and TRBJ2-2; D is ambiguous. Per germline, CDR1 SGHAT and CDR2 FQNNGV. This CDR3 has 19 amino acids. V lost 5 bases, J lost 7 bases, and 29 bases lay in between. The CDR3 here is CASSSIKTRRLPSGGELFF. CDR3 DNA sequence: TGTGCCAGCAGCAGCATAAAGACGAGACGACTTCCCTCGGGCGGGGAGCTGTTTTTT.

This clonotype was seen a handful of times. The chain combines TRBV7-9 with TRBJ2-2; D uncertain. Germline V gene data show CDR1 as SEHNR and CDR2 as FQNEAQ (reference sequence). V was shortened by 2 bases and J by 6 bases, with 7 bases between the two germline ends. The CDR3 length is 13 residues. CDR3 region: CASSLPGSGELFF. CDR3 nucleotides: TGTGCCAGCAGCTTACCCGGTTCCGGGGAGCTGTTTTTT.

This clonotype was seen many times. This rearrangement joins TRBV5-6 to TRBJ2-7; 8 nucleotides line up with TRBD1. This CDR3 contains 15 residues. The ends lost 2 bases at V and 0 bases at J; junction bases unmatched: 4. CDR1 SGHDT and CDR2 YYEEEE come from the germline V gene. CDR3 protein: CASSLLGQASYEQYF. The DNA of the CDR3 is TGTGCCAGCAGCTTATTGGGACAGGCCTCCTACGAGCAGTACTTC.

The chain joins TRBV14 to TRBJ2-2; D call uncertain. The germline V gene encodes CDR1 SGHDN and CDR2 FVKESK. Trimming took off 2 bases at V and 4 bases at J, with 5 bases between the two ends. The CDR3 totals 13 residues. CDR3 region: CASSQQITGELFF. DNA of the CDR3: TGTGCCAGCAGCCAACAAATCACCGGGGAGCTGTTTTTT.

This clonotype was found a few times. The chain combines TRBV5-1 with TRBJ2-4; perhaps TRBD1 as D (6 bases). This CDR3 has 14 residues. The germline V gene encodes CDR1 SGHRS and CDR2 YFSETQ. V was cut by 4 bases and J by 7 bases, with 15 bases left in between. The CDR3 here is CASSGPNRENIQYF. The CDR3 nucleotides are TGCGCCAGCAGCGGCCCGAACAGGGAGAACATTCAGTACTTC. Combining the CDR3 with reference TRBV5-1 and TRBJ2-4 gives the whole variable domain KAGVTQTPRYLIKTRGQQVTLSCSPISGHRSVSWYQQTPGQGLQFLFEYFSETQRNKGNFPGRFSGRQFSNSRSEMNVSTLELGDSALYLCASSGPNRENIQYFGAGTRLSVL.

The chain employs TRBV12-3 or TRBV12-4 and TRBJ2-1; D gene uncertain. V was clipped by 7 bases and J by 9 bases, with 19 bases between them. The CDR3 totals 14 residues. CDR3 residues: CASNIAPGTSEQFF. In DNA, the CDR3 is TGTGCCAGCAATATAGCCCCGGGCACAAGTGAGCAGTTCTTC.

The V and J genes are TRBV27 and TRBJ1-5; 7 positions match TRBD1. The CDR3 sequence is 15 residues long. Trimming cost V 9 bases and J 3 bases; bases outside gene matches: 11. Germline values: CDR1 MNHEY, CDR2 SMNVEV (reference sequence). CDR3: CASGTQGVPNQPQHF. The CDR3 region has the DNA TGTGCCAGTGGGACCCAGGGGGTCCCCAATCAGCCCCAGCATTTT.

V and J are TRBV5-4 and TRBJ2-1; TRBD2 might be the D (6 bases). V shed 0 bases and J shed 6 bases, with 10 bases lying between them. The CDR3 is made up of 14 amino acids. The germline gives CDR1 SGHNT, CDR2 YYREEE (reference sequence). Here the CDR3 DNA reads TGTGCCAGCAGCTTGGCGGGAGTGGGCAATGAGCAGTTCTTC. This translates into CASSLAGVGNEQFF. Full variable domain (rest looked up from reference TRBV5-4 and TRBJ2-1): ETGVTQSPTHLIKTRGQQVTLRCSSQSGHNTVSWYQQALGQGPQFIFQYYREEENGRGNFPPRFSGLQFPNYSSELNVNALELDDSALYLCASSLAGVGNEQFFGPGTRLTVL.

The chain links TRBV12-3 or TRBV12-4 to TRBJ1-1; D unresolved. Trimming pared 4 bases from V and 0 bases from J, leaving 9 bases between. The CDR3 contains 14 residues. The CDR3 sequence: CASSWEGMNTEAFF. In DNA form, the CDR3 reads TGTGCCAGCAGTTGGGAGGGAATGAACACTGAAGCTTTCTTT.

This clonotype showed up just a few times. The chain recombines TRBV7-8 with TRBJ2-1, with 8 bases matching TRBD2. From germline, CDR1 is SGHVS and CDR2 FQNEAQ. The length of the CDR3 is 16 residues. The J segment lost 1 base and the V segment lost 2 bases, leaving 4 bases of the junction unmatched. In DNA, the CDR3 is TGTGCCAGCAGCTTAAGCGGGAGTCATTCCTACAATGAGCAGTTCTTC. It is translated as CASSLSGSHSYNEQFF.

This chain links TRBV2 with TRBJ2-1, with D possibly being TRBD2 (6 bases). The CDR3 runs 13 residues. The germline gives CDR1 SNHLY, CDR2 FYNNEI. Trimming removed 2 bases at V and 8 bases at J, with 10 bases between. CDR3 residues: CASSEQGGYEQFF. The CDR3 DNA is TGTGCCAGCAGTGAACAGGGAGGTTATGAGCAGTTCTTC. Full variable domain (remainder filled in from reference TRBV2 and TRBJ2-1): EPEVTQTPSHQVTQMGQEVILRCVPISNHLYFYWYRQILGQKVEFLVSFYNNEISEKSEIFDDQFSVERPDGSNFTLKIRSTKLEDSAMYFCASSEQGGYEQFFGPGTRLTVL.